This record covers a single T cell receptor (beta chain). It lacks a known antigen. No qualities accompany the bases; no much larger clone lies one base away. CDR1 and CDR2, looked up from the germline V gene, are SGHRS and YFSETQ. V gives up 5 bases and J gives up 3 bases, and the segment between their germline ends measures 12 bases. Reading from cysteine to phenylalanine, the CDR3 counts 13 amino acids. CDR3 DNA is the only sequence kept; it has 39 bases, read in frame from the first base. The sample's time point, from its label and the paper: baseline before oral tofacitinib. Peripheral blood and lesional scalp punch biopsies were obtained from patients with alopecia areata. PBMCs were isolated by density centrifugation and stained for CD3, CD4 and CD8, and CD4+ and CD8+ T cells were sorted on a FACSAria. The sample comes from a study of CD8+ T cells in alopecia areata (dated by TCRdb to between 2017 and 2018). Study-wide context: Treated patients were enrolled in an open-label pilot trial of oral tofacitinib, 5 to 10 mg twice daily, for moderate-to-severe alopecia areata. Biopsies were taken from tofacitinib-treated patients at baseline and at 4 and 24 weeks of treatment, and a later scalp biopsy was taken in several of the tofacitinib-treated patients. Clonality in the scalp was compared among normal scalp (n=4), patchy alopecia areata scalp (n=8), and alopecia totalis/universalis scalp (n=8). In both human patients and the C3H/HeJ mouse model, the study applied high-throughput TCRbeta sequencing to look at T cell clonal expansion in alopecia areata. The RNA source kit depended on sample type: the PAXgene miRNA kit for fixed scalp, the miRNeasy kit for PBMCs, and the RNeasy kit for mouse skin. TCRbeta CDR3 regions were amplified by immunoSEQ multiplex PCR using 35 Vbeta forward and 13 Jbeta reverse primers. In humans, TCRbeta sequencing was performed on scalp tissue and on sorted CD4+ and CD8+ peripheral blood T cells from healthy controls and from patients with patchy or totalis/universalis alopecia areata. Patients received tofacitinib for 6 to 18 months and were then followed off drug for 6 months to check for delayed response and recurrence. What the authors observed across the whole study: Shared TCR sequences between patients were less evident than in mice, which may be partly attributable to HLA diversity in the patient population. Compared with normal scalp, lesional scalp had higher clonality and more expanded CD8+ clones, particularly in alopecia totalis/universalis, a pattern that suggests antigenic drive. Unlike mouse skin, which is dominated by gammadelta T cells, normal human skin has resident alphabeta T cells that are also sequenced, and this complicates analysis of the scalp TCR repertoire.

Libraries were prepared through the immunoSEQ multiplex PCR assay. To provide template for TCR sequencing, every sample had RNA extracted and reverse transcribed into cDNA. First-strand cDNA was synthesized using SuperScript III with a 2:1 mix of oligo-dT and random hexamers. A synthetic immune receptor repertoire was used to assess amplification bias, and residual bias was removed computationally. Concerning the study's data processing: After raw reads were preprocessed to remove errors, the CDR3 was defined following IMGT conventions as running from the conserved cysteine to phenylalanine. Clonality was computed by normalizing Shannon entropy by log2 of the number of productive unique TCRs and subtracting the result from 1. CD4 or CD8 identity of scalp clones was inferred by cross-referencing scalp TCRbeta sequences with sorted blood CD4 and CD8 repertoires. Sourced from immuneACCESS, this table was stored by TCRdb with only in-frame sequences that have V and J called. A share of the clones is absent; for the studies checked, an unresolved V gene accounts for under half, and the remainder has no known explanation. The V and J calls and the clone size are those of that table, but D and trimming were determined from the DNA. The sample data list 110,000 to 150,000 clones, and 40% to 55% of these were observed just once. 0.95% to 1% of the sample comes from the top ten.

The chain is encoded by TRBV5-1 joined to TRBJ2-7; there is no confident call for the D gene. The origin of this receptor is a human donor with alopecia areata. Source: CD4+ T cells sorted from blood, taken at week 0. CDR3 reads: CASRRTDGYEQYF. The DNA is TGCGCCAGCAGGCGGACGGATGGCTACGAGCAGTACTTC.